These T cell receptor beta chains were read from a single sample in a study of OX40 agonist ivuxolimab in advanced cancers. Generated by immunoSEQ multiplex PCR, the TCRdb table keeps only in-frame clones and is missing some. In the table there are tens of thousands of clones, 83% of which are singletons. The material was CD4+ or CD8+ T cells sorted from blood, obtained in a trial of the OX40 agonist ivuxolimab. The receptors stem from an adult with an advanced solid tumor such as melanoma, head and neck, liver or kidney cancer. Both conserved end residues are part of each CDR3.

j_call,v_call,cdr3_length,cdr3_aa
TRBJ2-7,TRBV18,14,CASSPGQGVNEQYF
TRBJ2-2,TRBV19,16,CASSIGLGRRTGELFF
TRBJ2-4,TRBV6-4,13,CASSEGAQDIQYF
TRBJ1-1,TRBV4-3,14,CASSPLLENTEAFF
TRBJ1-1,TRBV9,13,CASSVAGSTEAFF
TRBJ2-7,TRBV28,14,CASSLYGGQVEQYF
TRBJ2-2,TRBV7-9,18,CASSLGWTSEMNTGELFF
TRBJ2-1,TRBV9,14,CASSGTSGFNEQFF
TRBJ2-1,TRBV7-9,13,CASSLLGRNEQFF
TRBJ1-3,TRBV4-3,16,CASSQDVSQLGNTIYF